Reported below is one TCR beta chain. The antigen remains undetermined. The treatment: roughly ten-day PBMC culture with coronavirus spike peptide pools or control peptides (ViraFEST assay). Isolation of CD4+ T cells by negative selection took place after roughly nine days of culture. The CDR3 extends over 15 amino acids. With 6 bases clipped from V and 3 bases from J, the junction kept 7 bases outside the gene matches. Germline CDR1 reads SGHTA; CDR2 reads FQGNSA. This record comes from a study of vaccination and CD4 T cells after COVID-19. Study-wide background: Investigators stimulated cells with overlapping spike peptides drawn from SARS-CoV-2, HCoV-NL63, HCoV-OC43 and HCoV-229E.

The Oncomine TCR Beta short-read assay generated sequence data from the DNA of cultured CD4+ T cells. Scientists extracted genomic DNA from CD4+ T cells grown in culture. A single record per CDR3 protein comes from TCRdb applying MiXCR to the PCR reads. The sample lists 15,000 or so distinct CDR3 sequences; about a third were seen once. Sequencing was done on a sample of cultured CD4+ T cells from blood. The V gene is TRBV7-2, the J gene TRBJ2-7; 11 nucleotides align to TRBD2. This clonotype was obtained from a human donor with COVID-19. The CDR3 protein is CASRPLAGGVYEQYF. As DNA, the CDR3 is TGTGCCAGCAGACCTCTAGCGGGGGGAGTCTACGAGCAGTACTTC.